The present TCR beta chain was sequenced within a study of shared clonotypes between healthy human individuals. As for the study in general: The donors, a couple of women and a few men, were aged 18 to 49.

The CDR3 has 13 amino acids. Germline V lookup: CDR1 SGHTA, CDR2 FQGNSA. The V and J ends lost 6 bases and 3 bases respectively, with 12 bases between them. This table comes from immunoSEQ multiplex PCR, and its TCRdb copy is limited to in-frame clones, with some not included. In the table there are about 700,000 clones, approximately 90% of which are singletons. Naive CD8 cells lacked CD45RO, underwent positive selection for CCR7 and left out terminally differentiated effector memory CD45RA+ cells. Donors, without exception, were Caucasian adults residing in Nashville, Tennessee. This TCR was recovered from a man younger than 45 in good health. The sample consisted of naive CD8+ T cells sorted from blood. The rearrangement links TRBV7-2 to TRBJ2-7; the D gene is possibly TRBD1 (6 bases). The CDR3 nucleotides are TGTGCCAGCAGACTGGGACATAGCTACGAGCAGTACTTC. Amino acid sequence: CASRLGHSYEQYF.